The clone carrying this T cell receptor beta chain was recorded only once. Its antigen is unidentified. This sample is part of a study of T cell responses to AZD1222 COVID-19 vaccine. Study-wide findings and caveats: The donor group comprised mostly white British people and more females; the analysis possibly underestimated clonal diversity. Receipt of two AZD1222 doses was followed by a rise in Spike-specific TCR breadth and depth. Regions left unmutated in variants are reportedly the target of nearly half of spike-specific TCRs.

Second-dose timings of about 4 or about 12 weeks were pooled. The junction had 12 bases not matched to a gene; V was cut back by 4 bases and J by 3 bases. This CDR3 has 16 residues. Germline V gene sequence: CDR1 SEHNR, CDR2 FQNEAQ (reference sequence). Method: immunoSEQ multiplex PCR; TCRdb's copy keeps in-frame clones and lacks some. The sample holds roughly 99,000 clones, 90% to 95% seen once. The TCR sequence derives from an adult who received the AZD1222 COVID-19 vaccine. The V gene is TRBV7-9, the J gene TRBJ2-7; 7 bases line up with TRBD2. Sequencing used peripheral blood, obtained 28 days after the second AZD1222 dose. CDR3 residues: CASSSIAGPTFYEQYF. Here the CDR3 DNA reads TGTGCCAGCAGCTCCATAGCGGGCCCCACCTTCTACGAGCAGTACTTC.